These 14 T cell receptor beta chains originate from one sample sequenced in a study of naive and memory T cell subsets. Both TRBC1 and TRBC2 were covered by a beta constant-region primer of two equimolar oligonucleotides. TCRdb redid the calling of the UMI-ligation and nested PCR reads with MiXCR, one entry per CDR3 protein. The repertoire includes 81,000 or so distinct CDR3 sequences, 5.5% to 8.5% of them detected once, and about 1.6% sits in the top ten. Source material: central memory CD4+ T cells from blood. These TCRs come from a human donor in good health.

This clonotype has a count of ten or more. The rearrangement joins TRBV20-1 to TRBJ2-4; TRBD1 agrees at 8 bases. The CDR3 runs 16 residues. Germline trimming cut 2 bases from V and 2 bases from J; bases unmatched to any gene: 8. Per the germline V gene, CDR1 is DFQATT and CDR2 is SNEGSKA (reference sequence). CDR3 nucleotide sequence: TGCAGTGCTAGACACGGACAGGGCTCTACCAAAAACATTCAGTACTTC. This gives the protein CSARHGQGSTKNIQYF.

Concerning this clonotype itself: A single base separates this from a much larger clone, so it may be a read error. This sequence joins TRBV24-1 and TRBJ1-5; 8 bases map to TRBD1. The CDR3 is made up of 14 amino acids. Germline V gives CDR1 KGHDR, CDR2 SFDVKD. The CDR3 here is CAISDPGQGQPQHF. The CDR3 bases are TGTGCCATCAGTGACCCAGGACAGGGCCAGCCCCAGCATTTT.

This clonotype came up many times. One end of the junction is discordant with germline, which a read error may explain. V gene TRBV29-1 combines with J gene TRBJ2-1, with 7 bases that match TRBD2. Looked up from germline, CDR1 is SQVTM and CDR2 is ANQGSEA. This CDR3 spans 12 amino acids. The CDR3 DNA is TGCAGCGTTGAACGTAGTGGACTAGGACAAGTCTTC. Protein: CSVERSGLGQVF.

This clonotype was seen repeatedly, ten times or more. This sequence joins TRBV4-2 and TRBJ1-2; 10 positions agree with TRBD1. CDR1 LGHNA and CDR2 YNFKEQ come from the germline V gene. After removal of 3 bases from V and 5 bases from J, the junction contained 6 bases not matched to a gene. This CDR3 has 15 amino acids. CDR3 in amino acids: CASSQAGQGEYGYTF. CDR3 DNA: TGTGCCAGCAGCCAGGCCGGACAGGGGGAATATGGCTACACCTTC.

This clonotype occurred a few times. The chain is built from TRBV4-2 and TRBJ2-1; 9 nucleotides agree with TRBD2. Per the germline V gene, CDR1 is LGHNA and CDR2 is YNFKEQ. After removal of 2 bases from V and 6 bases from J, the junction contained 8 bases not matched to a gene. CDR3 size: 16 residues. The CDR3 DNA reads as TGTGCCAGCAGCCAAACCGGGACTAGCCTTCCCAATGAGCAGTTCTTC. Translation: CASSQTGTSLPNEQFF.

In this sample, this clonotype turned up many times. The chain combines TRBV20-1 with TRBJ2-2, with TRBD1 matching 7 bases. V was clipped by 2 bases and J by 2 bases; unmatched bases: 8. The V gene's germline CDR1 is DFQATT and CDR2 SNEGSKA (reference sequence). The CDR3 length is 16 residues. CDR3 in amino acids: CSARIARTGNTGELFF. CDR3 DNA sequence: TGCAGTGCTAGAATTGCCCGGACAGGAAACACCGGGGAGCTGTTTTTT.

Turning to this clonotype: A single base separates this from a much larger clone, so it may be a read error. The V call is TRBV5-6, the J call TRBJ1-2; D ambiguous. This CDR3 comprises 13 residues. Germline lookup yields CDR1 SGHDT and CDR2 YYEEEE. The CDR3 bases are TGTGGCAGCAGCTTGTACGGGGACTATGGCTACACCTTC. Translated, it gives CGSSLYGDYGYTF. Variable domain in full (rest from reference TRBV5-6 and TRBJ1-2): DAGVTQSPTHLIKTRGQQVTLRCSPKSGHDTVSWYQQALGQGPQFIFQYYEEEERQRGNFPDRFSGHQFPNYSSELNVNALLLGDSALYLCGSSLYGDYGYTFGSGTRLTVV.

The rearrangement links TRBV6-2 or TRBV6-3 to TRBJ1-2; TRBD1 aligns across 12 bases. The CDR3 totals 16 residues. CDR1 MNHEY and CDR2 SVGEGT come from the germline V gene. Unmatched junction bases numbered 9, after V lost 7 bases and J lost 3 bases. CDR3 sequence: CASTKGTGGADYGYTF. DNA of the CDR3: TGTGCCAGCACCAAAGGGACAGGGGGCGCCGACTATGGCTACACCTTC.

This rearrangement joins TRBV6-2 or TRBV6-3 to TRBJ1-2, with D possibly TRBD1 on 6 matching bases. V was clipped by 7 bases and J by 2 bases, with 23 bases between them. This CDR3 region has 17 residues. Germline CDR1 MNHEY, CDR2 SVGEGT. CDR3: CASMAVLGASGNYGYTF. The DNA of the CDR3 is TGTGCCAGCATGGCCGTTCTGGGGGCTTCGGGGAACTATGGCTACACCTTC.

Many counts were recorded for this clonotype. The gene calls are TRBV20-1 and TRBJ1-4; 8 nucleotides match TRBD1. V was clipped by 6 bases and J by 7 bases; unmatched bases: 10. Germline CDR1 is DFQATT and CDR2 is SNEGSKA (reference sequence). CDR3 length equals 14 residues. CDR3: CSASGGLAPEKLFF. The CDR3 region has the DNA TGCAGTGCGTCAGGGGGCCTGGCTCCTGAAAAACTGTTTTTT.

The table lists this clonotype with many counts. V is TRBV19 and J is TRBJ2-3; D perhaps matches TRBD2 (5 bases). Germline assignment: CDR1 LNHDA and CDR2 SQIVND (reference sequence). The ends were cut back, 5 bases at V and 5 bases at J, with 14 bases in the middle. This CDR3 spans 14 amino acids. CDR3 amino acids: CASSARGLGDTQYF. CDR3 DNA: TGTGCCAGTAGTGCTCGGGGTTTGGGAGATACGCAGTATTTT.

This chain uses TRBV20-1 with TRBJ2-7; no definite D call. This CDR3 has 13 residues. V was clipped by 1 base and J by 4 bases, with 11 bases between them. The germline V gene has CDR1 DFQATT and CDR2 SNEGSKA (reference sequence). The CDR3 bases are TGCAGTGCTAGAGGTTCCATTACGTACGAGCAGTACTTC. It yields the protein CSARGSITYEQYF.

By frequency in the sample, this clonotype is medium-sized. This chain links TRBV12-3 or TRBV12-4 with TRBJ1-3; D remains ambiguous. Trimming removed 3 bases from V and 3 bases from J, with 12 bases in between. The length of the CDR3 is 15 residues. CDR3 loop: CASSFRGNYGNTIYF. DNA of the CDR3: TGTGCCAGCAGTTTTCGGGGAAATTATGGAAACACCATATATTTT.

This clonotype was seen a handful of times. CDR3 sequence (DNA): TGTGCCTGGAGGGAGGGCCCCTCTGAGCAGTTCTTC. It specifies CAWREGPSEQFF. The gene calls are TRBV30 and TRBJ2-1; tentatively, D is TRBD2 (6 bases). Germline CDR1 and CDR2: GTSNPN and SVGIG (reference sequence). The V end was cut by 3 bases, the J end by 9 bases, with 12 bases between. The CDR3 totals 12 residues.